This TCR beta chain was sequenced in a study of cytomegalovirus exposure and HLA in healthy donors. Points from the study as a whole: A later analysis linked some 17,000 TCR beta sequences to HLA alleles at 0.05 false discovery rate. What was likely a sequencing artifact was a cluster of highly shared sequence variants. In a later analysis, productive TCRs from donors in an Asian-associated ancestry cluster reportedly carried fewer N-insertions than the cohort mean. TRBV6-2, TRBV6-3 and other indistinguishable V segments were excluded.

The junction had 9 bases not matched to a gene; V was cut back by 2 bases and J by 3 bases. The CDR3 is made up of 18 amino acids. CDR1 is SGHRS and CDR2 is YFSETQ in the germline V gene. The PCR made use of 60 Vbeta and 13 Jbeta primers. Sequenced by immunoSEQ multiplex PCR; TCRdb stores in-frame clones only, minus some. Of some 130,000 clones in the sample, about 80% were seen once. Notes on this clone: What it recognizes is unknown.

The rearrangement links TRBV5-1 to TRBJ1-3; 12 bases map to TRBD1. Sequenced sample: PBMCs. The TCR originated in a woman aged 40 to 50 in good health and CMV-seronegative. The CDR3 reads CASSLNRDRGPGGNTIYF. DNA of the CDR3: TGCGCCAGCAGCTTAAATCGGGACAGGGGGCCAGGTGGAAACACCATATATTTT. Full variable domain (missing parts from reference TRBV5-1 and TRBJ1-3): KAGVTQTPRYLIKTRGQQVTLSCSPISGHRSVSWYQQTPGQGLQFLFEYFSETQRNKGNFPGRFSGRQFSNSRSEMNVSTLELGDSALYLCASSLNRDRGPGGNTIYFGEGSWLTVV.